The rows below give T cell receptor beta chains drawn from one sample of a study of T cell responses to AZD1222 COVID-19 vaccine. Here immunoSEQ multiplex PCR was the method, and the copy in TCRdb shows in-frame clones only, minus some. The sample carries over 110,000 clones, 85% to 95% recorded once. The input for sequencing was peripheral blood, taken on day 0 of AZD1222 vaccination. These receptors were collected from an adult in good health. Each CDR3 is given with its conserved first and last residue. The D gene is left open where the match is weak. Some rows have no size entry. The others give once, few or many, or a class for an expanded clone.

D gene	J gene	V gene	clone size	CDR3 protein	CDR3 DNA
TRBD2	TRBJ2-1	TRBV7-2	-	CASSLIGLASNEQFF	TGTGCCAGCAGCCTCATCGGACTAGCCTCCAATGAGCAGTTCTTC
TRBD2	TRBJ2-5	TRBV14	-	CASSQGPAWTSSRATQYF	TGTGCCAGCAGCCAAGGTCCGGCGTGGACTAGCTCAAGGGCTACCCAGTACTTC
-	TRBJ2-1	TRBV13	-	CASSEHRNNEQFF	TGTGCCAGCAGCGAACACAGGAACAATGAGCAGTTCTTC
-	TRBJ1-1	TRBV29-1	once	CSVEDGRTWNTEAFF	TGCAGCGTTGAAGATGGTAGGACTTGGAACACTGAAGCTTTCTTT
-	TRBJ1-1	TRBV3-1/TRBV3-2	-	CASSPLASYTEAFF	TGTGCCAGCAGCCCTCTCGCGTCTTACACTGAAGCTTTCTTT
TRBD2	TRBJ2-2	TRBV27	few	CASKGTSGKGELFF	TGTGCCAGCAAGGGGACTAGCGGGAAAGGGGAGCTGTTTTTT
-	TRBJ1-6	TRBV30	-	CAWTGNSPLHF	TGTGCCTGGACGGGCAATTCACCCCTCCACTTT
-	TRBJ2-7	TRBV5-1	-	CASSLVGPRFGHEQYF	TGCGCCAGCAGCTTGGTAGGCCCCCGGTTCGGTCACGAGCAGTACTTC
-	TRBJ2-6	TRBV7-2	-	CASSLALGSGANVLTF	TGTGCCAGCAGCTTAGCGCTCGGTTCTGGGGCCAACGTCCTGACTTTC
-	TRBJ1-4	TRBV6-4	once	CASSPPGGPAEEKLFF	TGTGCCAGCAGCCCTCCCGGGGGCCCTGCGGAGGAAAAACTGTTTTTT
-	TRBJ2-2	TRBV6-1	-	CASSEREGASNTGELFF	TGTGCCAGCAGTGAACGGGAGGGGGCTTCGAACACCGGGGAGCTGTTTTTT
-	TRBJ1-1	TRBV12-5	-	CASGLAQHTEAFF	TGTGCTAGTGGTTTGGCGCAACACACTGAAGCTTTCTTT
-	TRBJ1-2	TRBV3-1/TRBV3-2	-	CASNEGANRPNYGYTF	TGTGCCAGCAACGAAGGGGCCAACAGACCTAACTATGGCTACACCTTC
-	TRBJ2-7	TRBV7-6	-	CASSLRLQGNFLYF	TGTGCCAGCAGCCTTAGACTTCAGGGGAACTTTCTTTACTTC
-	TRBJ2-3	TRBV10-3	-	CAATLGLGTDTQYF	TGTGCCGCAACTTTGGGACTCGGCACAGATACGCAGTATTTT
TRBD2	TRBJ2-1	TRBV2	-	CASSPGLAGGTGEQFF	TGTGCCAGCAGTCCGGGACTAGCGGGGGGGACCGGAGAGCAGTTCTTC
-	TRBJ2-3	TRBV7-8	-	CASSLEAPSSADTQYF	TGTGCCAGCAGCTTAGAAGCCCCTAGTTCGGCAGATACGCAGTATTTT
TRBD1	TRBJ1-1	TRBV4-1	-	CASSQTGRTEAFF	TGCGCCAGCAGCCAGACAGGGAGGACTGAAGCTTTCTTT
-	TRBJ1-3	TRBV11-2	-	CASSLDRGREGNTIYF	TGTGCCAGCAGCTTAGATCGTGGCAGGGAGGGAAACACCATATATTTT
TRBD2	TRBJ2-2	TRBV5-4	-	CASSWTGLAGGGAGELFF	TGTGCCAGCAGCTGGACGGGACTAGCGGGGGGCGGGGCGGGGGAGCTGTTTTTT
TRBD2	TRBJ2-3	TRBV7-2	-	CASSLGWLAGAFTDTQYF	TGTGCCAGCAGCTTGGGGTGGCTAGCGGGGGCCTTCACAGATACGCAGTATTTT
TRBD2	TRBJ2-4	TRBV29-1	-	CSVGGLAGEIENIQYF	TGCAGCGTTGGGGGACTAGCGGGGGAAATTGAAAACATTCAGTACTTC
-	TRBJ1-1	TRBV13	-	CASRDPRGSNTEAFF	TGTGCCAGCAGGGACCCCCGGGGTAGTAACACTGAAGCTTTCTTT
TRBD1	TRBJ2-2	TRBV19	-	CASSIGTGRRTGELFF	TGTGCCAGTAGTATAGGGACAGGGAGGAGAACCGGGGAGCTGTTTTTT
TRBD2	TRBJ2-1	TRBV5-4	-	CASSTSGRANEQFF	TGTGCCAGCAGTACTAGCGGGAGGGCCAATGAGCAGTTCTTC
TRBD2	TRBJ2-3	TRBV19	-	CASSMQAGGPHTQYF	TGTGCCAGTAGTATGCAAGCGGGAGGGCCTCATACGCAGTATTTT
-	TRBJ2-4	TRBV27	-	CASSLSVGGGEYF	TGTGCCAGCAGTTTATCGGTGGGAGGGGGAGAGTACTTC
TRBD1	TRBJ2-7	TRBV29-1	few	CSAGDRGYEQYF	TGCAGCGCTGGGGACAGGGGCTACGAGCAGTACTTC
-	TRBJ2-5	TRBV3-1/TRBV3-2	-	CASSQDNRHVETQYF	TGTGCCAGCAGCCAAGATAACCGACACGTAGAGACCCAGTACTTC
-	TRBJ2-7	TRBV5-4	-	CASSLVALGHEQYF	TGTGCCAGCAGCTTGGTGGCACTAGGGCACGAGCAGTACTTC
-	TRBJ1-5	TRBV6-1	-	CASSELGRRNQPQHF	TGTGCCAGCAGTGAGTTAGGAAGGCGCAATCAGCCCCAGCATTTT
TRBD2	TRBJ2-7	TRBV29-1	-	CSVFGRETGLAGEFYEQYF	TGCAGCGTTTTCGGCCGAGAAACAGGACTAGCGGGAGAATTCTACGAGCAGTACTTC
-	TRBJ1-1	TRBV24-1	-	CATSLRLNTEAFF	TGTGCCACCAGCCTACGGTTGAACACTGAAGCTTTCTTT
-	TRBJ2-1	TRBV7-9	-	CASSPLAYSYNEQFF	TGTGCCAGCAGCCCACTAGCCTACTCCTACAATGAGCAGTTCTTC
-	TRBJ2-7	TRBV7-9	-	CASSLDGGIYEQYF	TGTGCCAGCAGCTTAGATGGAGGGATATACGAGCAGTACTTC
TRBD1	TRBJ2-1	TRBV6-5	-	CASRQQGALDNEQFF	TGTGCCAGCAGACAGCAGGGGGCCTTGGACAATGAGCAGTTCTTC
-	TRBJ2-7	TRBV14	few	CASSQVGGYAYEQYF	TGTGCCAGCAGCCAAGTCGGGGGATACGCCTACGAGCAGTACTTC